The 30 T cell receptor beta chains below come from one sample, sequenced in a study of CD4 and CD8 cells across lung adenocarcinoma regions. One entry per CDR3 protein results from TCRdb running MiXCR on the PCR reads. Of about 4,900 distinct CDR3 sequences listed, about 60% are singletons. Source material: CD4+ T cells from the center of a lung tumor. The receptors come from a male donor with lung adenocarcinoma. The CD4 and CD8 labels of this study may be unreliable.

The gene calls are TRBV7-8 and TRBJ2-7; TRBD2 matches 11 bases. The end of the DNA fits TRBJ2-5 better, so the J call may be wrong. Germline CDR1 SGHVS, CDR2 FQNEAQ. This CDR3 region has 16 residues. CDR3 region: CASSLRLAGGEETQYF. The CDR3 bases are TGTGCCAGCAGCTTAAGGCTAGCGGGGGGTGAAGAGACCCAGTACTTC.

The CDR3 region has the DNA TGTGCCAGCAGTAGACAGGGGGGGGTCTACGAGCAGTACTTC. Residues: CASSRQGGVYEQYF. The J gene is TRBJ2-5, the V gene TRBV6-1; 9 bases are shared with TRBD1. The DNA matches TRBJ2-7 better at its end, which makes the J call doubtful. Germline CDR1 MNHNS, CDR2 SASEGT. There are 14 residues in the CDR3.

This clonotype is judged medium-sized. The rearrangement uses TRBV6-1 and TRBJ1-4; D remains ambiguous. Trimming stripped 5 bases from V and 7 bases from J, with 20 bases between. This CDR3 has 16 amino acids. Germline V gene sequence: CDR1 MNHNS, CDR2 SASEGT. The CDR3 DNA is TGTGCCAGCAGTCGTTTGACCGAAACCTGGGTTGAAAAACTGTTTTTT. It is translated as CASSRLTETWVEKLFF.

V gene TRBV27 combines with J gene TRBJ1-1; possible D gene TRBD1, 6 bases. In germline, CDR1 is MNHEY, CDR2 SMNVEV (reference sequence). Trimming cost V 8 bases and J 0 bases, with 16 bases left between them. This CDR3 is 15 amino acids long. The CDR3: CASFDRSTVNTEAFF. In DNA, the CDR3 is TGTGCCAGCTTCGACAGGTCCACCGTGAACACTGAAGCTTTCTTT.

This rearrangement joins TRBV11-1 to TRBJ2-3; weak D call: TRBD1 (6 bases). Trimming removed 4 bases at V and 4 bases at J, with 12 bases between. This CDR3 has 14 residues. Germline V gene data show CDR1 as SGHAT and CDR2 as FQDESV (reference sequence). The CDR3 here is CASSSWTEPDTQYF. The CDR3 nucleotides are TGTGCCAGCAGCTCGTGGACAGAACCAGATACGCAGTATTTT.

The chain recombines TRBV3-1 with TRBJ2-4; D tentatively reads TRBD1 or TRBD2 (6 bases each). This CDR3 spans 15 amino acids. CDR1 is LGHDT, CDR2 YNNKEL, per germline (reference sequence). The CDR3 coding sequence is TGTGGCCGCAGCCAGGGGCGGGGAGCCAAAGATACGCAGTACTTC. It specifies CGRSQGRGAKDTQYF.

The rearrangement uses TRBV6-2 or TRBV6-3 and TRBJ2-1; D not certain. The CDR3 has 15 residues. Per germline, CDR1 MNHEY and CDR2 SVGEGT. V lost 0 bases to trimming and J lost 0 bases, with 6 bases between them. The CDR3 bases are TGTGCCAGCAGTTACTCCTTGGGCTCCTACAATGAGCAGTTCTTC. The encoded protein is CASSYSLGSYNEQFF.

The V call is TRBV11-1, the J call TRBJ2-1; TRBD2 might be the D (6 bases). Germline CDR1 is SGHAT and CDR2 is FQDESV (reference sequence). The germline V and J ends were trimmed by 5 bases and 1 base, with 12 bases remaining between them. This CDR3 region has 15 residues. The CDR3 loop reads CASSPRLVSYNEQFF. CDR3 sequence (DNA): TGTGCCAGCAGCCCCCGACTAGTTTCCTACAATGAGCAGTTCTTC.

The count of this clonotype is one. The chain recombines TRBV12-3 or TRBV12-4 with TRBJ1-1; D unclear. V was shortened by 6 bases and J by 3 bases, with 8 bases between the two germline ends. This CDR3 is built from 12 residues. The CDR3 nucleotides are TGTGCCAGCAGCCCCCGGGACACTGAAGCTTTCTTT. It is translated as CASSPRDTEAFF.

This rearrangement joins TRBV7-6 to TRBJ2-1; TRBD1 aligns across 9 bases. V trimming: 4 bases; J trimming: 3 bases; junction bases outside the gene matches: 13. Germline V lookup: CDR1 SGHVS, CDR2 FNYEAQ. The CDR3 has 18 residues. In DNA, the CDR3 is TGTGCCAGCAGCTCACCTAGGACAGGGGCGAACCTCTACAATGAGCAGTTCTTC. It encodes CASSSPRTGANLYNEQFF.

As regards this clonotype: The junction does not match germline at one end; this may be a read error. This rearrangement joins TRBV25-1 to TRBJ2-3; 7 bases are a match to TRBD2. The CDR3 is 18 amino acids. Germline V gene sequence: CDR1 MGHDK, CDR2 SYGVNS. The CDR3 region has the DNA TGTGCCAGCAGTGAATCGATCCGGGGGGTGAGTGCCAAGGATACGCAGTACTTT. As protein: CASSESIRGVSAKDTQYF. The whole variable domain, remainder taken from reference TRBV25-1 and TRBJ2-3, is EADIYQTPRYLVIGTGKKITLECSQTMGHDKMYWYQQDPGMELHLIHYSYGVNSTEKGDLSSESTVSRIRTEHFPLTLESARPSHTSQYLCASSESIRGVSAKDTQYFGPGTRLTVL.

This rearrangement joins TRBV6-1 to TRBJ1-1, with D hard to call. CDR3 length equals 13 residues. Germline V CDR1 and CDR2: MNHNS, SASEGT. V was pared by 6 bases and J by 4 bases, with 12 bases between. CDR3 coding DNA: TGTGCCAGCAGCCCCACATCGAGCACTGAAGCTTTCTTT. Amino acid sequence: CASSPTSSTEAFF.

Relative to its sample, this clonotype is medium-sized. V gene TRBV6-1 combines with J gene TRBJ1-1, with D possibly matching TRBD1 (5 bases). V was trimmed by 6 bases and J by 3 bases, leaving 14 bases between them. Germline CDR1 is MNHNS and CDR2 is SASEGT. The CDR3 runs to 14 residues. In nucleotides, the CDR3 is TGTGCCAGCAGACTAGCGGACATTGACACTGAAGCTTTCTTT. Its protein product is CASRLADIDTEAFF.

The chain recombines TRBV11-2 with TRBJ2-1, with a weak D call TRBD2 (6 bases). Germline V gene data show CDR1 as SGHAT and CDR2 as FQNNGV. This CDR3 has 15 residues. V lost 6 bases and J lost 5, with 17 bases in between. In nucleotides, the CDR3 is TGTGCCAGCAGAATCCGGGACTTGGAAAACAATGAGCAGTTCTTC. This codes for CASRIRDLENNEQFF.

This clonotype came up a few times. The chain couples TRBV4-1 to TRBJ2-1, with TRBD2 identical over 10 bases. There are 15 residues in the CDR3. From germline, CDR1 is MGHRA and CDR2 YSYEKL. V was pared by 1 base and J by 8 bases, with 5 bases of the junction left unmatched. CDR3 DNA: TGCGCCAGCAGCCAAGCGTCTAGCGGGAGAGATGAGCAGTTCTTC. Encoded protein: CASSQASSGRDEQFF.

Relative to its sample, this clonotype is large. The chain carries TRBV6-1 and TRBJ1-5; weak D call: TRBD1 (5 bases). Germline V gene sequence: CDR1 MNHNS, CDR2 SASEGT. V dropped 2 bases and J dropped 4 bases, with 15 bases sitting between them. The CDR3 covers 16 residues. In DNA, the CDR3 is TGTGCCAGCAGTGAAAAGAGGGGTTTGGTGAATCAGCCCCAGCATTTT. This gives the protein CASSEKRGLVNQPQHF.

The gene calls are TRBV14 and TRBJ1-2, with unresolved D. Germline V gene data show CDR1 as SGHDN and CDR2 as FVKESK. The CDR3 is 16 amino acids. Trimming cost V 1 base and J 4 bases, with 16 bases left between them. CDR3 region: CASSQAHLIGIYGYTF. CDR3 coding DNA: TGTGCCAGCAGCCAAGCTCATCTCATAGGAATCTATGGCTACACCTTC.

Here the CDR3 DNA reads TGTGCCAGCAGCTTAGGAGGGGGCGGCCCCCCCCAGCATTTT. Its translation is CASSLGGGGPPQHF. V usage is TRBV7-2 and J usage is TRBJ1-5; 7 bases are a match to TRBD1. The V gene end was trimmed by 1 base and the J gene end by 10 bases; junction bases not matched to a gene: 7. CDR1 and CDR2 (germline): SGHTA, FQGNSA. The CDR3 extends over 14 amino acids.

The V and J genes are TRBV7-2 and TRBJ2-1; D might be TRBD1 or TRBD2, each matching 5 bases. The CDR3 is 13 residues long. Germline lookup yields CDR1 SGHTA and CDR2 FQGNSA. V was trimmed by 5 bases and J by 8 bases, leaving 13 bases between them. The DNA for the CDR3 is TGTGCCAGCAGCCAGACGAGGGACGATGAGCAGTTCTTC. Protein: CASSQTRDDEQFF. The whole variable domain, filled in from reference TRBV7-2 and TRBJ2-1, reads GAGVSQSPSNKVTEKGKDVELRCDPISGHTALYWYRQSLGQGLEFLIYFQGNSAPDKSGLPSDRFSAERTGGSVSTLTIQRTQQEDSAVYLCASSQTRDDEQFFGPGTRLTVL.

This clonotype is large. This rearrangement joins TRBV6-1 to TRBJ2-1; 7 nucleotides align to TRBD2. The germline V gene has CDR1 MNHNS and CDR2 SASEGT. V lost 2 bases and J lost 3; bases outside the gene matches: 4. The CDR3 extends over 15 amino acids. CDR3 loop: CASSESGLLYNEQFF. In nucleotides, the CDR3 is TGTGCCAGCAGTGAATCGGGACTACTCTACAATGAGCAGTTCTTC.

The rearrangement links TRBV6-1 to TRBJ2-4, with D possibly TRBD2 on 5 matching bases. The V and J ends lost 6 bases and 13 bases respectively, with 25 bases between them. This CDR3 has 15 amino acids. CDR1 and CDR2 (germline): MNHNS, SASEGT. The chain's CDR3 is CASSPGMGATDTQYF. The CDR3 coding sequence is TGTGCCAGCAGCCCGGGGATGGGAGCCACAGATACGCAGTACTTC.

The chain recombines TRBV6-1 with TRBJ2-4; 11 bases agree with TRBD2. The tail of the sequence fits TRBJ2-1 better, so the J call may be wrong. Germline CDR1 reads MNHNS; CDR2 reads SASEGT. The CDR3 contains 15 residues. In DNA, the CDR3 is TGTGCCAGCAGTGGACTAGCGGGACCCTACAATGAGCAGTTCTTC. This codes for CASSGLAGPYNEQFF.

The V gene is TRBV6-1, the J gene TRBJ2-1; no clear D. The CDR3 has 16 residues. V was clipped by 2 bases and J by 0 bases, with 11 bases between them. CDR1 is MNHNS and CDR2 is SASEGT in the germline V gene. CDR3 sequence: CASSEQWRLSYNEQFF. The CDR3 nucleotides are TGTGCCAGCAGTGAACAGTGGCGACTCTCCTACAATGAGCAGTTCTTC.

This chain connects TRBV23-1 to TRBJ2-1; 14 bases line up with TRBD2. TRBV23-1 is an open reading frame, and its role is uncertain. The CDR3 covers 18 residues. Unmatched junction bases numbered 8, after V lost 6 bases and J lost 1 base. Here the CDR3 DNA reads TGCGCCAGCAGCTTGGGACTAGCGGGAGAGGGGTCCTACAATGAGCAGTTCTTC. This sequence encodes CASSLGLAGEGSYNEQFF.

This clonotype counts as medium-sized. The chain uses TRBV7-6 and TRBJ2-2, with 11 bases lining up with TRBD1. Trimming cost V 5 bases and J 7 bases; bases outside gene matches: 6. The germline V gene has CDR1 SGHVS and CDR2 FNYEAQ. The CDR3 is 15 residues long. The CDR3 nucleotides read TGTGCCAGCAGCCTGGGACAGGGGGGCGTCGGGGAGCTGTTTTTT. Its protein product is CASSLGQGGVGELFF. Combining the CDR3 with reference TRBV7-6 and TRBJ2-2 gives the whole variable domain GAGVSQSPRYKVTKRGQDVALRCDPISGHVSLYWYRQALGQGPEFLTYFNYEAQQDKSGLPNDRFSAERPEGSISTLTIQRTEQRDSAMYRCASSLGQGGVGELFFGEGSRLTVL.

In this sample, this clonotype turned up a few times. The chain joins TRBV23-1 to TRBJ1-5, with TRBD1 matching over 10 bases. TRBV23-1 is designated an ORF whose function remains uncertain. V dropped 5 bases and J dropped 7; count of bases not matched to a gene: 8. The CDR3 runs 15 residues. CDR3 protein: CASSSRTGGYQPQHF. CDR3 bases: TGCGCCAGCAGTTCCCGGACAGGGGGTTACCAGCCCCAGCATTTT.

The J gene is TRBJ1-1, the V gene TRBV3-1; unclear D gene. The CDR3 covers 13 residues. The V gene's germline CDR1 is LGHDT and CDR2 YNNKEL (reference sequence). Trimming stripped 5 bases from V and 1 base from J, with 8 bases between. CDR3: CASSSRGNTEAFF. CDR3 nucleotide sequence: TGTGCCAGCAGCAGCCGGGGGAACACTGAAGCTTTCTTT.

The chain links TRBV7-2 to TRBJ2-1, with unresolved D. The J call may be incorrect, as the DNA end agrees better with TRBJ2-7. Germline loops: CDR1 SGHTA, CDR2 FQGNSA. The CDR3 totals 12 residues. The CDR3 spells CASSYDIYEQYF. The CDR3 nucleotides read TGTGCCAGCAGCTACGATATATACGAGCAGTACTTC.

Here the CDR3 reads CASRSASGSYYNEQFF. CDR3 sequence (DNA): TGTGCCAGCAGATCGGCTAGCGGATCCTACTACAATGAGCAGTTCTTC. This chain joins TRBV6-1 and TRBJ2-1; 7 positions agree with TRBD2. Unmatched junction bases numbered 11, after V lost 6 bases and J lost 3 bases. Germline CDR1 MNHNS, CDR2 SASEGT. This CDR3 region has 16 residues.

V and J are TRBV6-5 and TRBJ1-6, with TRBD1 matching 10 bases. This CDR3 region has 15 residues. The V gene's germline CDR1 is MNHEY and CDR2 SVGAGI. V trimming: 4 bases; J trimming: 7 bases; junction bases outside the gene matches: 4. CDR3 residues: CASSSGQGGNSPLHF. The DNA of the CDR3 is TGTGCCAGCAGTTCTGGACAGGGGGGGAATTCACCCCTCCACTTT.